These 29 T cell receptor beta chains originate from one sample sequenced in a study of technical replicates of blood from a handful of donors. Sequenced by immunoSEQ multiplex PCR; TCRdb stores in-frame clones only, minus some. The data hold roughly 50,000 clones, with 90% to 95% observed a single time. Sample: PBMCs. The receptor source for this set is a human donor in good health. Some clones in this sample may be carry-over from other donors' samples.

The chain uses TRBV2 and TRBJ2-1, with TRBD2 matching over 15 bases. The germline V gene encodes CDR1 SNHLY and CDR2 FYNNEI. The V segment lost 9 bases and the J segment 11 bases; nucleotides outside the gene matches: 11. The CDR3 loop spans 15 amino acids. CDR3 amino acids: CASGFTGTSGGKQFF. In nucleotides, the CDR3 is TGTGCCAGTGGTTTTACCGGGACTAGCGGGGGGAAGCAGTTCTTC.

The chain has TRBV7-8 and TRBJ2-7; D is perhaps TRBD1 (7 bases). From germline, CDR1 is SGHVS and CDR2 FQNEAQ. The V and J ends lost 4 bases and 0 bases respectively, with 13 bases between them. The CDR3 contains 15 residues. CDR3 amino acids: CASSSRDRHSYEQYF. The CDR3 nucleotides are TGTGCCAGCAGCTCGCGGGACAGACACTCCTACGAGCAGTACTTC. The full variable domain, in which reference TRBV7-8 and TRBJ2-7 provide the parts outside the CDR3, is GAGVSQSPRYKVAKRGQDVALRCDPISGHVSLFWYQQALGQGPEFLTYFQNEAQLDKSGLPSDRFFAERPEGSVSTLKIQRTQQEDSAVYLCASSSRDRHSYEQYFGPGTRLTVT.

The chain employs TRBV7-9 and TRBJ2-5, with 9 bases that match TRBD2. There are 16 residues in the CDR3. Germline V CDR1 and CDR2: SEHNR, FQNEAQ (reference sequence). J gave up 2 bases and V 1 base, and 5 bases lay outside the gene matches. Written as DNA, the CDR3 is TGTGCCAGCAGCTTAGGGGCTAGCGGGGCGCAAGAGACCCAGTACTTC. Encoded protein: CASSLGASGAQETQYF.

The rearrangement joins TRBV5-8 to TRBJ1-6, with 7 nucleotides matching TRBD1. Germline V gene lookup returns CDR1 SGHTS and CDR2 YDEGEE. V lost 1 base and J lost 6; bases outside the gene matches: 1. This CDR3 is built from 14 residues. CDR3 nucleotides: TGTGCCAGCAGCTTGAGACAGGGTAATTCACCCCTCCACTTT. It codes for CASSLRQGNSPLHF. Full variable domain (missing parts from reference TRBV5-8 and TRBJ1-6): EAGVTQSPTHLIKTRGQQATLRCSPISGHTSVYWYQQALGLGLQFLLWYDEGEERNRGNFPPRFSGRQFPNYSSELNVNALELEDSALYLCASSLRQGNSPLHFGNGTRLTVT.

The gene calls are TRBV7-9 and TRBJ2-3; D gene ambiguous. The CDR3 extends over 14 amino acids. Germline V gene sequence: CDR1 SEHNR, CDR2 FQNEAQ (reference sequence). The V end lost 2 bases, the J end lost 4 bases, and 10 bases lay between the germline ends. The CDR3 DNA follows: TGTGCCAGCAGCTTATCTGAGCGCCCAGATACGCAGTATTTT. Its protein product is CASSLSERPDTQYF.

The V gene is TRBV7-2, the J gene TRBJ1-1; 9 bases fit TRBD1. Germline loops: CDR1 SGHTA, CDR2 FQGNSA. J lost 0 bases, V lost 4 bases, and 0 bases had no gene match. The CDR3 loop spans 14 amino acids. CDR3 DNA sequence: TGTGCCAGCAGCTGGGACAGGGTGAACACTGAAGCTTTCTTT. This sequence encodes CASSWDRVNTEAFF.

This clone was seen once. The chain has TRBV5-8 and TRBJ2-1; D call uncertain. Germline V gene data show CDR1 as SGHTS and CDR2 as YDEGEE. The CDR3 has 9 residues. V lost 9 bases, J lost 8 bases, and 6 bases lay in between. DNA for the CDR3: TGTGCCACCCTTGATGAGCAGTTCTTC. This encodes CATLDEQFF. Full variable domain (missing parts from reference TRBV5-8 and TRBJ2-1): EAGVTQSPTHLIKTRGQQATLRCSPISGHTSVYWYQQALGLGLQFLLWYDEGEERNRGNFPPRFSGRQFPNYSSELNVNALELEDSALYLCATLDEQFFGPGTRLTVL.

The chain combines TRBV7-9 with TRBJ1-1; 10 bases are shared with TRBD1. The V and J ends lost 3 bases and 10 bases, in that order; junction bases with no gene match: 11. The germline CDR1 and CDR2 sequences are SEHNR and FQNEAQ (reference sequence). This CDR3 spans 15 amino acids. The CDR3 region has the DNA TGTGCCAGCAGCTTCTACCGGGACAGGGGTGTGGGAGCTTTCTTT. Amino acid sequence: CASSFYRDRGVGAFF. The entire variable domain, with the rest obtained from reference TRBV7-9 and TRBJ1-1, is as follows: DTGVSQNPRHKITKRGQNVTFRCDPISEHNRLYWYRQTLGQGPEFLTYFQNEAQLEKSRLLSDRFSAERPKGSFSTLEIQRTEQGDSAMYLCASSFYRDRGVGAFFGQGTRLTVV.

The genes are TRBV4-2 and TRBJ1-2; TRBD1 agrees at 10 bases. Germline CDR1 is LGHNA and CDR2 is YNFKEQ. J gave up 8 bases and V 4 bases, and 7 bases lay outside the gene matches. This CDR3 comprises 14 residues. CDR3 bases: TGTGCCAGCAGCCCGACAGGGGGCGCGGGGGGCTACACCTTC. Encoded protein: CASSPTGGAGGYTF.

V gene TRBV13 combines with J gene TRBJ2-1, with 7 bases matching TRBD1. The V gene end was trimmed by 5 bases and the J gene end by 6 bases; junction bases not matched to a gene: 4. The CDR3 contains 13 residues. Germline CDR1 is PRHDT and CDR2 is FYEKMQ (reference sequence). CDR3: CASSGDRTNEQFF. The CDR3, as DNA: TGTGCCAGCAGCGGGGACAGAACCAATGAGCAGTTCTTC.

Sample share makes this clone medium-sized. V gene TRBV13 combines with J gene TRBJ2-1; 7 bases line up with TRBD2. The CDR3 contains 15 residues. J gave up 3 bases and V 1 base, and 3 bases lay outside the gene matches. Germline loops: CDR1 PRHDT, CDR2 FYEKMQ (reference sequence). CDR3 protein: CASSLEGGDYNEQFF. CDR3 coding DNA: TGTGCCAGCAGCTTAGAGGGAGGGGACTACAATGAGCAGTTCTTC.

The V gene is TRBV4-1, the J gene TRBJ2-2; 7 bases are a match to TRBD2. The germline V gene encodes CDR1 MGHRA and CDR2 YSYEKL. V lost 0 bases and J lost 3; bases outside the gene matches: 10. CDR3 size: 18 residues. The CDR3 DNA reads TGCGCCAGCAGCCAAGATAAAGTAACTAGCGCATACACCGGGGAGCTGTTTTTT. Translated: CASSQDKVTSAYTGELFF.

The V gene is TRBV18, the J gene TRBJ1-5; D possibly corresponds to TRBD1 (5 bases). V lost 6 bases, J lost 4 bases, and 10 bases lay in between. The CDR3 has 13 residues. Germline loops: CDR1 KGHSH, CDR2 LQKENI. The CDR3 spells CASSTDQNQPQHF. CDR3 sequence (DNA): TGTGCCAGCTCGACAGACCAGAATCAGCCCCAGCATTTT. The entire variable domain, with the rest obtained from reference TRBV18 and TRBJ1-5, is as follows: NAGVMQNPRHLVRRRGQEARLRCSPMKGHSHVYWYRQLPEEGLKFMVYLQKENIIDESGMPKERFSAEFPKEGPSILRIQQVVRGDSAAYFCASSTDQNQPQHFGDGTRLSIL.

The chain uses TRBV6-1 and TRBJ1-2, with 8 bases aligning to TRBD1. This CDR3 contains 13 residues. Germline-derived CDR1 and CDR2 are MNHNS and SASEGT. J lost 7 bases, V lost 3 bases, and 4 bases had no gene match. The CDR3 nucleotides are TGTGCCAGCAGTGAGGCAGGGGGCCTTGGCTACACCTTC. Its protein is CASSEAGGLGYTF.

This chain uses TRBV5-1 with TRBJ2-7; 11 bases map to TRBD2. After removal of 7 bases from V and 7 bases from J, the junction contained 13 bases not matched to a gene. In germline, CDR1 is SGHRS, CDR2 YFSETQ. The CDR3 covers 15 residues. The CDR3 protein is CASSPVAGGPGEQYF. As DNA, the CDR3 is TGCGCCAGCTCACCAGTAGCGGGAGGGCCGGGTGAGCAGTACTTC. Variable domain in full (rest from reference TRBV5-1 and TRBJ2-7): KAGVTQTPRYLIKTRGQQVTLSCSPISGHRSVSWYQQTPGQGLQFLFEYFSETQRNKGNFPGRFSGRQFSNSRSEMNVSTLELGDSALYLCASSPVAGGPGEQYFGPGTRLTVT.

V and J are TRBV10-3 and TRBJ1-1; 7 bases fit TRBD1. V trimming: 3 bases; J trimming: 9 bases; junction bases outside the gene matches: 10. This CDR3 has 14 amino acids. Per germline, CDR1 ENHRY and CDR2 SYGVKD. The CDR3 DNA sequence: TGTGCCATCAGTGAAGGGGGCGCCGGGTCGAAAGCTTTCTTT. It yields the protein CAISEGGAGSKAFF.

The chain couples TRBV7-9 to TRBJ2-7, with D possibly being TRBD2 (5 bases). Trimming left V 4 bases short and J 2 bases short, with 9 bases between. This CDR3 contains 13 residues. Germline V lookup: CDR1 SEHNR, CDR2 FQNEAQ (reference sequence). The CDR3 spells CASSSLGTYEQYF. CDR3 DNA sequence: TGTGCCAGCAGCTCCCTCGGGACCTACGAGCAGTACTTC.

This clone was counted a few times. The CDR3 region is CAWRGGRSEAFF. Here the CDR3 DNA reads TGTGCCTGGAGGGGGGGGCGGTCGGAGGCTTTCTTT. This chain links TRBV30 with TRBJ1-1; TRBD1 is a possible D gene (6 bases). CDR1 is GTSNPN, CDR2 SVGIG, per germline (reference sequence). The length of the CDR3 is 12 residues. V lost 3 bases and J 11 bases, leaving 16 bases between the germline ends.

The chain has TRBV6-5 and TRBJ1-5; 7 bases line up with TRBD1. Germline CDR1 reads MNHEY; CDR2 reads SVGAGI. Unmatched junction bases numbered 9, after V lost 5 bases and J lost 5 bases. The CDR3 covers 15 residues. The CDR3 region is CASSPRTGEHQPQHF. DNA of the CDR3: TGTGCCAGCAGTCCTCGGACAGGAGAGCATCAGCCCCAGCATTTT.

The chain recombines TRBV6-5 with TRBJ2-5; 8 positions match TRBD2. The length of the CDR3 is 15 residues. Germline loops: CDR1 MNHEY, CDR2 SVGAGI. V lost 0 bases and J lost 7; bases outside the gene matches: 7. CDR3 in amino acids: CASSYSGLVMGTQYF. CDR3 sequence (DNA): TGTGCCAGCAGTTACTCGGGACTAGTCATGGGGACCCAGTACTTC.

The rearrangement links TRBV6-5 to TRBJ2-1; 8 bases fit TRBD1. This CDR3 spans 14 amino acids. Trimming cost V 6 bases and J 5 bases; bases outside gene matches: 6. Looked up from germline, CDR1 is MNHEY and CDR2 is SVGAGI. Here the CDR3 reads CASSDRGANNEQFF. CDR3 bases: TGTGCCAGCAGCGACAGGGGCGCGAACAATGAGCAGTTCTTC.

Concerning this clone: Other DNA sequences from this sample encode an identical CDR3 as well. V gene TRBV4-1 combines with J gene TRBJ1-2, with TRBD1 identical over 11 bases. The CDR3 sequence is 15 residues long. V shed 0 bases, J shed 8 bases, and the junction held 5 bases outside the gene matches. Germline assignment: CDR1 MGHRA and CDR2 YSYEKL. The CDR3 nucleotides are TGCGCCAGCAGCCAAGACTCGGGACAGGGGGGAGGCTACACCTTC. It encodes CASSQDSGQGGGYTF.

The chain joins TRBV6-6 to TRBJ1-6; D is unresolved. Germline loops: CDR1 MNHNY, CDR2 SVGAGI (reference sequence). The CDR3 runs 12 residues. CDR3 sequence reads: CAVQNGNSPLHF. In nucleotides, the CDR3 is TGTGCAGTCCAGAACGGGAATTCACCCCTCCACTTT.

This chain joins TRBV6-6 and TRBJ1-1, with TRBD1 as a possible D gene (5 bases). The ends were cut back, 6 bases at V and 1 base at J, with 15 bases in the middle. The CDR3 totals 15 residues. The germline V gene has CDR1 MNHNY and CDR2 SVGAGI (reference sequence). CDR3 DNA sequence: TGTGCCAGCAGACTCGAGGACACCCCGAACACTGAAGCTTTCTTT. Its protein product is CASRLEDTPNTEAFF.

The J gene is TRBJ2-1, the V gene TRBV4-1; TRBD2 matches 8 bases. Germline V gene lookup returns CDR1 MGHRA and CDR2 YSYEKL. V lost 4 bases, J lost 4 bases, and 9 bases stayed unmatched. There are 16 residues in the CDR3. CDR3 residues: CASSPSGGGSYNEQFF. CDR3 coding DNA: TGCGCCAGCAGCCCATCGGGGGGGGGATCTTACAATGAGCAGTTCTTC.

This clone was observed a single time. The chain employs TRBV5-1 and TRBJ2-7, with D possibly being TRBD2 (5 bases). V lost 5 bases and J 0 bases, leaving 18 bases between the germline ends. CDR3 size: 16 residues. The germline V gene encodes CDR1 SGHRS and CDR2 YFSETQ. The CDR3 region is CASRSGLSPISYEQYF. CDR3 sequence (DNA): TGCGCCAGCAGATCTGGACTCAGCCCGATCTCCTACGAGCAGTACTTC.

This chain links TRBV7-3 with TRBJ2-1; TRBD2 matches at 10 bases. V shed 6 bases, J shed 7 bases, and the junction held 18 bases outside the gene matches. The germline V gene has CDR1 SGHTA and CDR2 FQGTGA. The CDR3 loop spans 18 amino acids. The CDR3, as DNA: TGTGCCAGCAGGCCCCCTGGGGTAGCGGGAGGTCCTGGGAATGAGCAGTTCTTC. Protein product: CASRPPGVAGGPGNEQFF.

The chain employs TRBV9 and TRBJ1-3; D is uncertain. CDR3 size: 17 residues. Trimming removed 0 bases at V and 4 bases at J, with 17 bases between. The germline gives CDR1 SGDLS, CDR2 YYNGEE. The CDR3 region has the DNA TGTGCCAGCAGCGTAGTAGACAATCCCTGGCCCGGAAACACCATATATTTT. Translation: CASSVVDNPWPGNTIYF.

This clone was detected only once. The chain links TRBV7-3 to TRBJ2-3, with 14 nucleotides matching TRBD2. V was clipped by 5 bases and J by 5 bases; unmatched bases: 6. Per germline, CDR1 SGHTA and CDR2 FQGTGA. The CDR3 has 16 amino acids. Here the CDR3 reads CASSRLAGGPGDTQYF. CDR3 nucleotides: TGTGCCAGCAGCCGACTAGCGGGAGGGCCTGGAGATACGCAGTATTTT.